This TCR beta chain was identified in a study of T-cell memory formation after mild COVID-19. As for the study in general: TCR clusters were mostly confined to one donor each.

5'RACE primed at constant segments yielded TCR alpha and TCR beta cDNA libraries bearing sample barcodes and UMIs. TCRdb recomputed calls from the 5' RACE reads with MiXCR, one row per CDR3 protein. The profile shows 300,000 to 400,000 distinct CDR3 sequences, 20% to 25% of them singletons. The CDR3 runs 14 residues. The ends lost 5 bases at V and 6 bases at J; junction bases unmatched: 10. Germline CDR1 reads SGHVS; CDR2 reads FQNEAQ. The sample taken for sequencing was PBMCs or a T cell subset sorted from them (not recorded which). This clonotype was sampled from an adult woman who had mild COVID-19 (a few samples of this study predate the infection). Cell type and time point are not known. This chain uses TRBV7-8 with TRBJ2-7; TRBD1 matches at 7 bases. The CDR3 coding sequence is TGTGCCAGCAGCCATGGGGCCAGACAGGGCGAGCAGTACTTC. Encoded protein: CASSHGARQGEQYF.